This TCR beta chain is drawn from a study of cytomegalovirus exposure and HLA in healthy donors. About the research overall: Membership in the Caucasian-associated ancestry cluster was found for around 85% of roughly 360 genotyped donors.

V lost 5 bases and J lost 4; bases outside the gene matches: 20. The CDR3 runs 22 residues. Germline values: CDR1 SGHTA, CDR2 FQGTGA. Amplification used 60 Vbeta primers and 13 Jbeta primers. Sequencing used immunoSEQ multiplex PCR; TCRdb keeps in-frame clones, though not all of them. The profile shows around 33,000 clones, around two fifths of them singletons. This clone counts as medium-sized. The rearrangement links TRBV7-3 to TRBJ2-1; 16 bases are a match to TRBD2. This sequence was found in a woman aged 45 to 65 in good health and CMV-seronegative. Sequencing was done on a sample of PBMCs. The CDR3 DNA is TGTGCCAGCAGCCAAGGGGAGGGGGCAGGGACTAGCGGGAGGGCCAGGTACAATGAGCAGTTCTTC. Translated, it gives CASSQGEGAGTSGRARYNEQFF.